A single sample is the source of the 16 T cell receptor beta chains below, sequenced in a study of T-cell reconstitution after alpha-beta-depleted transplantation in children. Unique molecular identifiers were used in preparing the TCRbeta library. Each CDR3 protein is one row after TCRdb ran MiXCR on the PCR reads. The table has over 400,000 distinct CDR3 sequences, around 12% seen once. This specimen consisted of PBMCs from the stem cell graft donor, obtained from the stem cell graft. These receptors came from a human donor who donated a stem cell graft to a child with combined immunodeficiency.

The rearrangement joins TRBV15 to TRBJ2-7, with D perhaps TRBD1 or TRBD2 (5 bases each). The CDR3 is 13 amino acids. Germline loops: CDR1 LNHNV, CDR2 YYDKDF (reference sequence). Trimming left V 6 bases short and J 1 base short, with 10 bases between. The CDR3 loop is CATRGVSSYEQYF. DNA of the CDR3: TGTGCCACCAGGGGGGTTTCTTCCTACGAGCAGTACTTC.

A word on this clonotype: This likely comes from a read error, as the CDR3 has no conserved phenylalanine or tryptophan at its end. V usage is TRBV15 and J usage is TRBJ2-3; 11 nucleotides line up with TRBD2. The CDR3 has 16 residues. The V gene end was trimmed by 1 base and the J gene end by 3 bases; junction bases not matched to a gene: 3. Germline loops: CDR1 LNHNV, CDR2 YYDKDF (reference sequence). The CDR3 loop reads CATSRGLAGRTDTQYC. Here the CDR3 DNA reads TGTGCCACCAGCAGAGGACTAGCGGGAAGGACAGATACGCAGTATTGT.

This clonotype was seen more than once but under ten times. The chain links TRBV20-1 to TRBJ2-3, with D hard to call. Between the trimmed V and J ends, which lost 3 bases and 2 bases, there was a span of 12 bases. Germline values: CDR1 DFQATT, CDR2 SNEGSKA (reference sequence). The CDR3 covers 14 residues. The chain's CDR3 is CSASLARLTDTQYF. In nucleotides, the CDR3 is TGCAGTGCTAGCCTGGCGCGTCTCACAGATACGCAGTATTTT.

The V and J genes are TRBV5-1 and TRBJ2-1; 8 nucleotides line up with TRBD1. In germline, CDR1 is SGHRS, CDR2 YFSETQ. This CDR3 is 17 amino acids long. Losses at the gene ends were 5 bases for V and 2 bases for J; bases not matched to a gene: 12. The CDR3 protein is CASSGRSGTGPYNEQFF. CDR3 coding DNA: TGCGCCAGCAGTGGGAGGTCGGGGACAGGACCCTACAATGAGCAGTTCTTC.

This clonotype was seen repeatedly, ten times or more. The chain couples TRBV7-3 to TRBJ2-6, with 7 bases aligning to TRBD1. Germline assignment: CDR1 SGHTA and CDR2 FQGTGA. The CDR3 is 15 amino acids. J was trimmed by 2 bases and V by 5 bases; bases with no gene match: 3. DNA for the CDR3: TGTGCCAGCAGCCTTACAGGGGCTGGGGCCAACGTCCTGACTTTC. Amino acid sequence: CASSLTGAGANVLTF.

This clonotype was counted a few times. This chain uses TRBV2 with TRBJ2-5, with a possible D match to TRBD2 (5 bases). Germline CDR1 and CDR2: SNHLY and FYNNEI. This CDR3 has 13 residues. The V and J ends lost 0 bases and 8 bases respectively, with 10 bases between them. In nucleotides, the CDR3 is TGTGCCAGCAGTGAAGCTAGCGTTGGTACCCAGTACTTC. Translated, it gives CASSEASVGTQYF.

The rearrangement joins TRBV30 to TRBJ2-7, with TRBD1 matching over 11 bases. V gave up 3 bases and J gave up 2 bases; unmatched junction bases: 6. The CDR3 totals 15 residues. Germline CDR1 GTSNPN, CDR2 SVGIG (reference sequence). The CDR3, as DNA: TGTGCCTGGAGGGGGGACAGGGGGGGAACCTACGAGCAGTACTTC. The encoded protein is CAWRGDRGGTYEQYF.

This clonotype was seen a few times. The chain is built from TRBV7-9 and TRBJ2-7; D gene uncertain. The CDR3 loop spans 14 amino acids. The germline V gene has CDR1 SEHNR and CDR2 FQNEAQ (reference sequence). The V gene lost 5 bases and the J gene lost 2 bases, with 13 bases spanning the gap. The CDR3 DNA reads as TGTGCCAGCAGCCCCCTCCCCGTGGCCTACGAGCAGTACTTC. Translated, it gives CASSPLPVAYEQYF. Together with reference TRBV7-9 and TRBJ2-7, the CDR3 gives the full variable domain: DTGVSQNPRHKITKRGQNVTFRCDPISEHNRLYWYRQTLGQGPEFLTYFQNEAQLEKSRLLSDRFSAERPKGSFSTLEIQRTEQGDSAMYLCASSPLPVAYEQYFGPGTRLTVT.

This clonotype came up a few times. The rearrangement links TRBV6-5 to TRBJ2-1; either TRBD1 or TRBD2 may fit D (6 bases each). The CDR3 has 14 amino acids. Germline V CDR1 and CDR2: MNHEY, SVGAGI. Trimming cost V 1 base and J 7 bases, with 11 bases left between them. In nucleotides, the CDR3 is TGTGCCAGCAGTTACTGGGGGGCGGGGAATGAGCAGTTCTTC. It codes for CASSYWGAGNEQFF.

This clonotype was recorded many times. V usage is TRBV5-1 and J usage is TRBJ1-1; no clear D. The CDR3 loop spans 12 amino acids. Deletions cut 4 bases from V and 7 bases from J, with 11 bases between. Germline CDR1 and CDR2: SGHRS and YFSETQ. CDR3 region: CASSLGRDEAFF. The CDR3 DNA reads TGCGCCAGCAGCCTGGGCCGCGATGAAGCTTTCTTT.

This clonotype has at least ten counts. J is TRBJ2-5 and V is TRBV12-3 or TRBV12-4, with no clear D. V lost 2 bases to trimming and J lost 1 base, with 2 bases between them. The CDR3 runs 12 residues. CDR3 amino acids: CASSLTQETQYF. The CDR3 DNA sequence: TGTGCCAGCAGTTTAACCCAAGAGACCCAGTACTTC.

This sequence joins TRBV12-3 or TRBV12-4 and TRBJ2-5, with 10 positions matching TRBD2. V shed 7 bases and J 4 bases; nucleotides not matched to a gene: 12. The CDR3 length is 16 residues. Written as DNA, the CDR3 is TGTGCCAGCAAAAAGCGGGAGGGCCGGTGGGGAGAGACCCAGTACTTC. As protein: CASKKREGRWGETQYF.

V gene TRBV28 combines with J gene TRBJ2-3; unclear D gene. The CDR3 contains 13 residues. Trimming removed 0 bases from V and 6 bases from J, with 7 bases in between. Germline assignment: CDR1 MDHEN and CDR2 SYDVKM. The CDR3 loop reads CASSLWDADTQYF. In DNA form, the CDR3 reads TGTGCCAGCAGTTTATGGGACGCGGATACGCAGTATTTT. The entire variable domain, with the rest obtained from reference TRBV28 and TRBJ2-3, is as follows: DVKVTQSSRYLVKRTGEKVFLECVQDMDHENMFWYRQDPGLGLRLIYFSYDVKMKEKGDIPEGYSVSREKKERFSLILESASTNQTSMYLCASSLWDADTQYFGPGTRLTVL.

This clonotype has a handful of counts. This chain links TRBV27 with TRBJ1-1; the D gene is possibly TRBD1 (5 bases). The CDR3 is 14 residues long. From germline, CDR1 is MNHEY and CDR2 SMNVEV (reference sequence). V gave up 6 bases and J gave up 6 bases, with 17 bases separating them. The chain's CDR3 is CASRGSLTGPEAFF. The CDR3 DNA sequence: TGTGCCAGCAGGGGAAGTCTCACGGGGCCTGAAGCTTTCTTT.

The DNA of the CDR3 is TGCAGCGCGACCGCGAAAGGAGGGGATACGCAGTATTTT. This gives the protein CSATAKGGDTQYF. The rearrangement joins TRBV29-1 to TRBJ2-3, with D possibly matching TRBD2 (6 bases). CDR1 is SQVTM, CDR2 ANQGSEA, per germline. The CDR3 is made up of 13 amino acids. V was pared by 7 bases and J by 6 bases, with 17 bases between.

This clonotype was observed a single time. The rearrangement joins TRBV27 to TRBJ2-1; D remains ambiguous. CDR3 length: 15 residues. The V gene lost 3 bases and the J gene lost 2 bases, with 11 bases spanning the gap. Germline values: CDR1 MNHEY, CDR2 SMNVEV (reference sequence). DNA for the CDR3: TGTGCCAGCAGTTTTACCGAGCACGCCTACAATGAGCAGTTCTTC. Amino acid sequence: CASSFTEHAYNEQFF.